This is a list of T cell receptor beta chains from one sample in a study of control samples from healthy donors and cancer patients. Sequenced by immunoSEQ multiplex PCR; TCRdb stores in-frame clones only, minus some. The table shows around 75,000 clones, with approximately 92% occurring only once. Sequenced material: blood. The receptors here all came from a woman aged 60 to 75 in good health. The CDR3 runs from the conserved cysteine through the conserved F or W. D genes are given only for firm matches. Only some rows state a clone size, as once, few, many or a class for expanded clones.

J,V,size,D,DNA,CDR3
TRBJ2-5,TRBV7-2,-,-,TGTGCCAGCAGCTTCGGTCTGGTCGTGGCGTCGGAGACCCAGTACTTC,CASSFGLVVASETQYF
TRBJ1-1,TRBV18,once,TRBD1,TGTGCCAGCTTCCCGGGACAGGAGTCTGAAGCTTTCTTT,CASFPGQESEAFF
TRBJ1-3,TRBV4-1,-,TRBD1,TGCGCCAGCAGCAGGCGACAGGGCTCTGGAAACACCATATATTTT,CASSRRQGSGNTIYF
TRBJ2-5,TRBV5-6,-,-,TGTGCCAGCAGCTTCTTTACCCGCGTTGTGGGCTATGGACAAGAGACCCAGTACTTC,CASSFFTRVVGYGQETQYF
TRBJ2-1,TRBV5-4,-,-,TGTGCCAGCAGCTTGTCAGGGAGCTCCTACAATGAGCAGTTCTTC,CASSLSGSSYNEQFF
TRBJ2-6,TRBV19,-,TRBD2,TGTGCCAGTAGTGCGAGCGGGATCCGCTCTGGGGCCAACGTCCTGACTTTC,CASSASGIRSGANVLTF
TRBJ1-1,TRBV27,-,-,TGTGCCAGCAGGACGGACACAGGGTTGTGGACTGAAGCTTTCTTT,CASRTDTGLWTEAFF
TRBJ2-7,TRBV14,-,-,TGTGCCAGCAGCCAAGTGCCCTACGAGCAGTACTTC,CASSQVPYEQYF
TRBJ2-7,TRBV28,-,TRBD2,TGTGCCAGCAACTCCCCCGGCGGGAGGGCCCTCTACGAGCAGTACTTC,CASNSPGGRALYEQYF
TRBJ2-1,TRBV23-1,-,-,TGCGCCAGCAGTCGAAAAGTTAAGCGAACTAACCAAATTTACAATGAGCAGTTCTTC,CASSRKVKRTNQIYNEQFF
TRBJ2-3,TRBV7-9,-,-,TGTGCCAGCAGGCCCCAGGGAATCGACACAGATACGCAGTATTTT,CASRPQGIDTDTQYF
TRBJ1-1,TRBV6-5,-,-,TGTGCCAGCAGTTACTCGGGGGGGAACACTGAAGCTTTCTTT,CASSYSGGNTEAFF
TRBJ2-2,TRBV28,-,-,TGTGCCAGCAGAGGCCAGGGGACCCCCACCGGGGAGCTGTTTTTT,CASRGQGTPTGELFF
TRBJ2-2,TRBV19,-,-,TGTGCCAGTACAACCACCGGGACCTATAGACTGGGGGAGCTGTTTTTT,CASTTTGTYRLGELFF
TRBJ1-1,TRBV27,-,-,TGTGCCAGCAGTATAACCATGCGAGGTTGGAACACTGAAGCTTTCTTT,CASSITMRGWNTEAFF
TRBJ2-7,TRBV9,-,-,TGTGCCAGCAGCGTAGCTGGGGGCGGTGAGCAGTACTTC,CASSVAGGGEQYF
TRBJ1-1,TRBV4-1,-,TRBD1,TGCGCCAGCAGCCAACCGGGACAGGGAAACACTGAAGCTTTCTTT,CASSQPGQGNTEAFF
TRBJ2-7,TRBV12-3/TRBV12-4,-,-,TGTGCCAGCAGTTTAGCGCATTACGAGCAGTACTTC,CASSLAHYEQYF
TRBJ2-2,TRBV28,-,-,TGTGCCAGCAGTTCCCTGAACACCGGGGAGCTGTTTTTT,CASSSLNTGELFF
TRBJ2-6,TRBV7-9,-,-,TGTGCCAGCAGCTTAAGTGGTTCTGGGGCCAACGTCCTGACTTTC,CASSLSGSGANVLTF
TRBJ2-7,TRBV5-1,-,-,TGCGCCAGCAGCTTGGATGTTGTCGGCAGGGGAGGAAACGAGCAGTACTTC,CASSLDVVGRGGNEQYF
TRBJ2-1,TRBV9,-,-,TGTGCCAGCAGCGTAGGGGTGTCCTACAATGAGCAGTTCTTC,CASSVGVSYNEQFF
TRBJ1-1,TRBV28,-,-,TGTGCCAGCAGCCAACACCCCGGGACTGAAGCTTTCTTT,CASSQHPGTEAFF
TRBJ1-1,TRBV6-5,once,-,TGTGCCAGCAGTTACTCGACTTGGGGTGAAGCTTTCTTT,CASSYSTWGEAFF
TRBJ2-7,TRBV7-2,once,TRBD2,TGTGCCAGCAGCTTCATAGCGGGAGGGGCCTACGAGCAGTACTTC,CASSFIAGGAYEQYF
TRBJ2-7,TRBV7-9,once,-,TGTGCCAGCAGCCCGACCTCCTATGGGTACGAGCAGTACTTC,CASSPTSYGYEQYF
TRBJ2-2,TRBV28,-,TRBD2,TGTGCCAGCAGTAATGGACTAGCGGCCACCGGGGAGCTGTTTTTT,CASSNGLAATGELFF
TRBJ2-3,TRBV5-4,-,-,TGTGCCAGCAGTCCCGGGGCCACTAGCACAGATACGCAGTATTTT,CASSPGATSTDTQYF
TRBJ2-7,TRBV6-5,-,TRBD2,TGTGCCACCGCTAGACTAGCGGGAGGCTACGAGCAGTACTTC,CATARLAGGYEQYF
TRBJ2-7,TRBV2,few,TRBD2,TGTGCCAGCAGTGCGAGTAGCGGGACTTACGAGCAGTACTTC,CASSASSGTYEQYF
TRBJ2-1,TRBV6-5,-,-,TGTGCCAGCAGTTACTCGGGGCGGCTTTACAATGAGCAGTTCTTC,CASSYSGRLYNEQFF
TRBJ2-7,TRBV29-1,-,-,TGCAGCGCCCATACAGGGCCAGGCGAGCAGTACTTC,CSAHTGPGEQYF
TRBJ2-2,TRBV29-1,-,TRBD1,TGCAGCGTTCGCCGGGACAGGAATACCGGGGAGCTGTTTTTT,CSVRRDRNTGELFF
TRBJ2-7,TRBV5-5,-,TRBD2,TGTGCCAGCAGCGAAAACCCGGGAGGCTACGAGCAGTACTTC,CASSENPGGYEQYF
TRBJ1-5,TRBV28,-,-,TGTGCCAGCATTCATGGGGCTGGCAATCAGCCCCAGCATTTT,CASIHGAGNQPQHF